Given below is one TCR beta chain in context. Its antigen remains undetermined. No much larger clone exists at a distance of one base, and base qualities are not known. The data originate from a study of response to subunit inactivated influenza vaccine (dated by TCRdb to the late 2010s). About the full investigation: To follow how T cells responded to a trivalent subunit inactivated influenza vaccine, the researchers relied on deep quantitative profiling of the T cell receptor repertoire.

Summary of the overall study and its limitations: The authors suggested that each seasonal influenza vaccination may recruit only a limited number of new T cells.

Libraries came from RT-PCR. The sequencer listed for this sample is Illumina HiSeq 2500. The public reads were reanalyzed by TCRdb: fastp trimming at Q25, MiXCR alignment, in-frame beta chains only. Each entry is one CDR3 protein sequence, shown with its most common DNA and genes. For this sample the table gives 180,000 or so distinct CDR3 sequences, of which around 12% were detected only once. The ten largest account for 29% of the sample. These sequences were also reported in another study, on T cells expressing NK-cell markers. As the second paper documents: 5'RACE template switching, by which a universal primer site and unique molecular identifiers were added, was used to make TCR beta cDNA libraries. TCR beta-chain repertoires were profiled in sorted CD3+CD56+NKG2C+, CD3+CD56+NKG2C- and CD3+CD56-NKG2C+ T-cell subsets from roughly eight donors. Among the eight sequenced donors, seven were HCMV-seropositive and one was HCMV-seronegative. To restrict sorting to alphabetaTCR-expressing T cells, an anti-gammadeltaTCR antibody was added in several experiments. For six donors, the dominant CD3+CD56+NKG2C+ clonotypes were among the top 10 CD8+ clonotypes and accounted for 1.0-7.0% of CD8+ T cells. Those dominant clonotypes were again the most abundant among CD3+CD56-NKG2C+ cells in four donors, at about 28.3-65%. It remained unclear whether the expanded NKG2C-expressing T cell clones were specific for HCMV antigens. Randomly selected healthy volunteers, three men and five women, were used as the eight sequenced donors. A commercial ELISA kit detecting HCMV-specific IgG in serum was used to determine HCMV serostatus. Peripheral blood mononuclear cells were isolated from blood by Ficoll density gradient centrifugation. Magnetic immunoseparation with Miltenyi isolation kits was used to isolate CD4+ and CD8+ T cells from PBMC. cDNA synthesis was primed from the TCR beta constant segment and was followed by two successive PCR amplification steps. The libraries were sequenced on Illumina HiSeq 2000/2500, MiSeq or NextSeq, producing 2 x 150 bp reads. MIGEC was used to demultiplex reads and group reads by UMI, and MiTCR was used to assemble and quantify clonotypes. Only TCR cDNA sequences supported by at least two reads were kept to exclude erroneous sequences. Downstream repertoire analysis used the tcR package, and clonotypes were matched across fractions by CDR3 nucleotide sequence plus V segment. Antigen specificity was annotated against VDJdb with VDJmatch, allowing one amino acid substitution in CDR3.

This receptor was identified in a man aged 50 or older who received an inactivated influenza vaccine. Donor details come from another sample of the same person, matched by shared clones. The sample consisted of CD8+ T cells sorted from PBMCs, taken roughly 13 days after vaccination.

The DNA sequence is as follows: TGCGCCAGCAGCTTGAGGCAGGGGGCGCGGGAGACCCAGTACTTC. Translation gives CASSLRQGARETQYF. This sequence uses TRBV5-1 and TRBJ2-5; 8 central bases correspond to TRBD1. From V the trimming removes 1 base and from J it removes 5 bases, while the gene matches leave 7 bases of the junction unaccounted for. Counted from cysteine to phenylalanine, this CDR3 has 15 amino acids. The entry retains the CDR3 DNA only, 45 bases that are in frame from base 1. CDR1 and CDR2 are drawn from the germline V gene: SGHRS, YFSETQ.